This is a list of T cell receptor beta chains from one sample in a study of blood T cells in healthy people across ages. A single record per CDR3 protein comes from TCRdb applying MiXCR to the 5' RACE reads. The data contain about 680,000 distinct CDR3 sequences, around 45% of them seen just once; the ten biggest clones take up under 35%. The specimen sequenced was blood. The receptor source for this set is a woman aged 55-70 years in good health. Both conserved end residues are part of each CDR3. A D gene is named only where the DNA matches it firmly. Expanded clones get a size class; other rows say once, few or many, or leave the size out.

v_call: TRBV5-1; clone_size: few; d_call: .; j_call: TRBJ2-5; cdr3_nt: TGCGCCAGCAGTCCCGGACACAATCAAGAGACCCAGTACTTC; cdr3_aa: CASSPGHNQETQYF
v_call: TRBV20-1; clone_size: few; d_call: TRBD2; j_call: TRBJ2-1; cdr3_nt: TGCAGCACCCTTCCTCTAGCGGGGTACAATGAGCAGTTCTTC; cdr3_aa: CSTLPLAGYNEQFF
v_call: TRBV24-1; clone_size: .; d_call: .; j_call: TRBJ2-2; cdr3_nt: TGTGCCACCAGTGCCAATCAGGGTCCCGGGGAGCTGTTTTTT; cdr3_aa: CATSANQGPGELFF
v_call: TRBV4-3; clone_size: .; d_call: .; j_call: TRBJ1-5; cdr3_nt: TGCGCCAGCAGCCAAGAAGATGTACGGGGCTATCAGCCCCAGCATTTT; cdr3_aa: CASSQEDVRGYQPQHF
v_call: TRBV16; clone_size: .; d_call: TRBD1; j_call: TRBJ2-1; cdr3_nt: TGTGCCAGCAGCCAGTCCGGGACAGGGTACAATGAGCAGTTCTTC; cdr3_aa: CASSQSGTGYNEQFF
v_call: TRBV7-9; clone_size: .; d_call: TRBD2; j_call: TRBJ2-1; cdr3_nt: TGTGCCAGCAGCCTCTACCCCGCAACTAGCGGGAGGTACAATGAGCAGTTCTTC; cdr3_aa: CASSLYPATSGRYNEQFF
v_call: TRBV20-1; clone_size: few; d_call: .; j_call: TRBJ1-5; cdr3_nt: TGCAGTGCTAGAGACCCGACGGATCCTAGCAATCAGCCCCAGCATTTT; cdr3_aa: CSARDPTDPSNQPQHF
v_call: TRBV20-1; clone_size: .; d_call: TRBD1; j_call: TRBJ2-2; cdr3_nt: TGCAGTGCTAGAGCCCAGGGGGCCGGGGAGCTGTTTTTT; cdr3_aa: CSARAQGAGELFF
v_call: TRBV5-1; clone_size: .; d_call: .; j_call: TRBJ2-7; cdr3_nt: TGCGCCAGCAGCTTGGCCGGACGGTTCTCGGGCGAGCAGTACTTC; cdr3_aa: CASSLAGRFSGEQYF
v_call: TRBV2; clone_size: .; d_call: .; j_call: TRBJ1-1; cdr3_nt: TGTGCCAGCAGTGCTAGACCAGGGGACACTGAAGCTTTCTTT; cdr3_aa: CASSARPGDTEAFF
v_call: TRBV10-3; clone_size: .; d_call: .; j_call: TRBJ2-7; cdr3_nt: TGTGCCATCAGTGGAGGTATTGAAATGGACAGCTCCTACGAGCAGTACTTC; cdr3_aa: CAISGGIEMDSSYEQYF
v_call: TRBV7-3; clone_size: .; d_call: TRBD2; j_call: TRBJ2-3; cdr3_nt: TGTGCCAGCAGCACCGGGACTAGCGGAACAATGGATACGCAGTATTTT; cdr3_aa: CASSTGTSGTMDTQYF
v_call: TRBV9; clone_size: .; d_call: TRBD1; j_call: TRBJ1-2; cdr3_nt: TGTGCCAGCTCCGGACAGGCGGTCTATGGCTACACCTTC; cdr3_aa: CASSGQAVYGYTF
v_call: TRBV12-3/TRBV12-4; clone_size: .; d_call: .; j_call: TRBJ1-1; cdr3_nt: TGTGCCAGCAGTAGAACGACTGGCGCTGAAGCTTTCTTT; cdr3_aa: CASSRTTGAEAFF
v_call: TRBV2; clone_size: few; d_call: .; j_call: TRBJ2-5; cdr3_nt: TGTGCCAGCAGTTCTAGCGAAGAGACCCAGTACTTC; cdr3_aa: CASSSSEETQYF
v_call: TRBV28; clone_size: .; d_call: .; j_call: TRBJ2-5; cdr3_nt: TGTGCCAGCAGTTTCCGGCGGCAGACCCAGTACTTC; cdr3_aa: CASSFRRQTQYF
v_call: TRBV6-5; clone_size: .; d_call: TRBD1; j_call: TRBJ2-3; cdr3_nt: TGTGCCAGCAGTCCAAAGCGCAGGGGGCCCACAGATACGCAGTATTTT; cdr3_aa: CASSPKRRGPTDTQYF
v_call: TRBV20-1; clone_size: .; d_call: TRBD2; j_call: TRBJ2-1; cdr3_nt: TGCAGTGCTACGTCTAGCGGGAGAGGTGGGAATGAGCAGTTCTTC; cdr3_aa: CSATSSGRGGNEQFF
v_call: TRBV20-1; clone_size: .; d_call: TRBD2; j_call: TRBJ2-1; cdr3_nt: TGCAGTGCTAGGAGGAGGCGGGAGGCCTTAGAAGTTCGCTCCTACAATGAGCAGTTCTTC; cdr3_aa: CSARRRREALEVRSYNEQFF
v_call: TRBV5-1; clone_size: many; d_call: .; j_call: TRBJ2-7; cdr3_nt: TGCGCCAGCAGCTTGGTAGAGGGCTGCGAGCAGTACTTC; cdr3_aa: CASSLVEGCEQYF
v_call: TRBV10-3; clone_size: few; d_call: TRBD1; j_call: TRBJ2-5; cdr3_nt: TGTGCCATCAGTGAGTCCGGGACAGGAACCCAAGAGACCCAGTACTTC; cdr3_aa: CAISESGTGTQETQYF
v_call: TRBV6-1; clone_size: .; d_call: TRBD1; j_call: TRBJ1-2; cdr3_nt: TGTGCCAGCAGTGTCCAGGGGGACGGCTATGGCCACACCTTC; cdr3_aa: CASSVQGDGYGHTF
v_call: TRBV5-1; clone_size: .; d_call: TRBD2; j_call: TRBJ2-1; cdr3_nt: TGCGCCAGCGGACTAGCGGATGGCTCCTACAATGAGCAGTTCTTC; cdr3_aa: CASGLADGSYNEQFF
v_call: TRBV20-1; clone_size: few; d_call: TRBD1; j_call: TRBJ2-7; cdr3_nt: TGCAGTGCCCTACGGACAGGGGTTTTCTACGAGCAGTACTTC; cdr3_aa: CSALRTGVFYEQYF
v_call: TRBV29-1; clone_size: .; d_call: TRBD2; j_call: TRBJ2-3; cdr3_nt: TGCAGCGGGGGACTAGCGGTATCAGGTACGCAGTATTTT; cdr3_aa: CSGGLAVSGTQYF
v_call: TRBV9; clone_size: .; d_call: TRBD1; j_call: TRBJ2-5; cdr3_nt: TGTGCCAGCGGCCTTTCAGGGGGCCAAGAGACCCAGTACTTC; cdr3_aa: CASGLSGGQETQYF
v_call: TRBV12-3/TRBV12-4; clone_size: few; d_call: .; j_call: TRBJ2-7; cdr3_nt: TGTGCCAGCAGCCCCGGCGGCGCGGACGAGCAGTACTTC; cdr3_aa: CASSPGGADEQYF
v_call: TRBV27; clone_size: .; d_call: TRBD1; j_call: TRBJ1-6; cdr3_nt: TGTGCCAGCACTCGGACAGGGGCGGAATCACCCCTCCACTTT; cdr3_aa: CASTRTGAESPLHF
v_call: TRBV10-3; clone_size: few; d_call: .; j_call: TRBJ1-1; cdr3_nt: TGTGCCATCAGTCCCGCCGGGGGACAAGAAGCTTTCTTT; cdr3_aa: CAISPAGGQEAFF
v_call: TRBV20-1; clone_size: .; d_call: TRBD2; j_call: TRBJ2-5; cdr3_nt: TGCAGTGCTGGCAGGACTAGCGGCATCCAAGAGACCCAGTACTTC; cdr3_aa: CSAGRTSGIQETQYF
v_call: TRBV11-2; clone_size: once; d_call: TRBD2; j_call: TRBJ2-2; cdr3_nt: TGTGCCAGCAGCTTAGTCAGGGGACGACTAGCGGGAGAATTCGGGGAGCTGTTTTTT; cdr3_aa: CASSLVRGRLAGEFGELFF
v_call: TRBV5-1; clone_size: few; d_call: TRBD1; j_call: TRBJ2-5; cdr3_nt: TGCGCCAGCAACCAGCTCGGGACAGGGCAAGAGACCCAGTACTTC; cdr3_aa: CASNQLGTGQETQYF
v_call: TRBV5-1; clone_size: few; d_call: TRBD1; j_call: TRBJ1-2; cdr3_nt: TGCGCCAGCAGCAACCCGGGGACAGTTCATGGCTACACCTTC; cdr3_aa: CASSNPGTVHGYTF
v_call: TRBV29-1; clone_size: .; d_call: TRBD1; j_call: TRBJ2-3; cdr3_nt: TGCAGCGTTATCGAGACAGGGCGAGGAGATACGCAGTATTTT; cdr3_aa: CSVIETGRGDTQYF
v_call: TRBV29-1; clone_size: few; d_call: TRBD1; j_call: TRBJ2-1; cdr3_nt: TGCAGCGTAAAAACCGGGACAGACGTCGTTTATGAGCAGTTCTTC; cdr3_aa: CSVKTGTDVVYEQFF
v_call: TRBV20-1; clone_size: .; d_call: .; j_call: TRBJ2-1; cdr3_nt: TGCAGTGCTAGCGCAGGCCGGGGCGAGCAGTTCTTC; cdr3_aa: CSASAGRGEQFF
v_call: TRBV5-1; clone_size: few; d_call: TRBD1; j_call: TRBJ2-5; cdr3_nt: TGCGCCAGCAGCTGGGACAGGGTAGGGACCCAGTACTTC; cdr3_aa: CASSWDRVGTQYF
v_call: TRBV25-1; clone_size: .; d_call: TRBD1; j_call: TRBJ2-7; cdr3_nt: TGTGCCAGCAGGACAGGGGTCACATTACCCTACGAGCAGTACTTC; cdr3_aa: CASRTGVTLPYEQYF
v_call: TRBV6-2/TRBV6-3; clone_size: few; d_call: TRBD2; j_call: TRBJ2-3; cdr3_nt: TGTGCCAGCAGTTATCGTCTAGCGGACACAGATACGCAGTATTTT; cdr3_aa: CASSYRLADTDTQYF
v_call: TRBV12-3/TRBV12-4; clone_size: .; d_call: TRBD1; j_call: TRBJ2-1; cdr3_nt: TGTGCCAGCAGACGGACAGGGGTCTACAATGAGCAGTTCTTC; cdr3_aa: CASRRTGVYNEQFF
v_call: TRBV12-3/TRBV12-4; clone_size: .; d_call: .; j_call: TRBJ2-5; cdr3_nt: TGTGCCAGCACCAAACGGAGGGGCGTAAGTTCTGAGCAGTACTTC; cdr3_aa: CASTKRRGVSSEQYF
v_call: TRBV5-1; clone_size: .; d_call: .; j_call: TRBJ2-7; cdr3_nt: TGCGCCGGCCGGAGAGGTTTGGGTCCCTCCTACGAGCAGTACTTC; cdr3_aa: CAGRRGLGPSYEQYF
v_call: TRBV5-1; clone_size: .; d_call: TRBD1; j_call: TRBJ2-3; cdr3_nt: TGCGCCAGCAGCTTGATAGGACAGGGAGATACGCAGTATTTT; cdr3_aa: CASSLIGQGDTQYF
v_call: TRBV7-9; clone_size: .; d_call: .; j_call: TRBJ1-1; cdr3_nt: TGTGCCAGCAGCTTAATGGCTGACAGCTACGCTGAAGCTTTCTTT; cdr3_aa: CASSLMADSYAEAFF
v_call: TRBV18; clone_size: once; d_call: .; j_call: TRBJ2-7; cdr3_nt: TGTGCCAGCTCACCCGTGGGGAAGCGGGCCTATTACGAGCAGTACTTC; cdr3_aa: CASSPVGKRAYYEQYF
v_call: TRBV6-2/TRBV6-3; clone_size: .; d_call: TRBD2; j_call: TRBJ2-1; cdr3_nt: TGTGCCAGCAGTTACGGGGGACTAGCAAAGGGCAATGAGCAGTTCTTC; cdr3_aa: CASSYGGLAKGNEQFF
v_call: TRBV6-1; clone_size: .; d_call: .; j_call: TRBJ2-1; cdr3_nt: TGTGCCAGCAGTGAACACCTCTCGGGATCAGGCGGCAATGAGCAGTTCTTC; cdr3_aa: CASSEHLSGSGGNEQFF
v_call: TRBV6-5; clone_size: few; d_call: .; j_call: TRBJ2-5; cdr3_nt: TGTGCCAGCAGTTCTACCAGCACAGGGTTTAGGGAGACCCAGTACTTC; cdr3_aa: CASSSTSTGFRETQYF
v_call: TRBV12-3/TRBV12-4; clone_size: .; d_call: TRBD2; j_call: TRBJ2-7; cdr3_nt: TGTGCCAGCAGTTTGAGCGGGGGTCGGTTTGCGACCCTGTACTTC; cdr3_aa: CASSLSGGRFATLYF
v_call: TRBV28; clone_size: once; d_call: .; j_call: TRBJ2-7; cdr3_nt: TGTGCCAGCGGTGTCAGGGTTAGATACGAGCAGTACTTC; cdr3_aa: CASGVRVRYEQYF
v_call: TRBV11-2; clone_size: few; d_call: TRBD1; j_call: TRBJ1-2; cdr3_nt: TGTGCCAGCAGCAAGACAGGGGCTTATGGCTACACCTTC; cdr3_aa: CASSKTGAYGYTF